This T cell receptor beta chain was captured in a study of human T cells and chemical hapten exposure. Trimming took off 0 bases at V and 10 bases at J, with 10 bases between the two ends. Germline CDR1 MNHEY, CDR2 SMNVEV (reference sequence). The CDR3 has 13 residues. Individual cDNA molecules each carried unique molecular identifiers attached by the library. A single record per CDR3 protein comes from TCRdb applying MiXCR to the reads. The table includes more than 100,000 distinct CDR3 sequences, around 9% detected once. The authors extracted total RNA from unfractionated whole blood. The clonotype comes from a human donor in good health. Some clones in this sample may be carry-over from other donors' samples. Specimen: whole blood. The chain is built from TRBV27 and TRBJ2-1; D may be TRBD2 (5 bases). The DNA for the CDR3 is TGTGCCAGCAGTTTATCGGAGGCTAGCGAGCAGTTCTTC. Its translation: CASSLSEASEQFF.